This T cell receptor beta chain derives from a study of T cell responses to AZD1222 COVID-19 vaccine. Study-level results: Increases in Spike-specific TCR breadth and depth were seen after two AZD1222 doses. Donors were chiefly white British, with a greater number of females, and clonal diversity was perhaps underestimated.

Assay: immunoSEQ multiplex PCR; the TCRdb copy retains only in-frame clones and omits some. The sample yields approximately 190,000 clones, almost 95% seen once. As to this clone: As yet, its antigen is unknown.

The sequence was collected from an adult in good health. The sequencing here drew on peripheral blood, taken on day 0 of AZD1222 vaccination.

In DNA form, the CDR3 reads TGTGCCAGTAGTATAGGGCAGGGTCGGAGCTATGGCTACACCTTC. Protein sequence: CASSIGQGRSYGYTF. This chain joins TRBV19 and TRBJ1-2, with a possible D match to TRBD1 (5 bases). The CDR3 covers 15 residues. CDR1 and CDR2 from the germline V gene are LNHDA and SQIVND (reference sequence). V lost 1 base and J lost 4, with 13 bases in between.